The sequence of this T cell receptor beta chain was determined in a study of synovial regulatory T cells in juvenile arthritis. Study background: Three patients were therapy-naive; about 6 received methotrexate alone. Study findings and constraints: Blood Treg cells that were inflammation-associated showed lower TCR diversity than other blood Treg cells. Largely private between patients, iaTreg TCR repertoires showed partial overlap with synovial Teff and blood CPL repertoires.

Looked up from germline, CDR1 is MGHRA and CDR2 is YSYEKL. The CDR3 totals 20 residues. The DNA is not on file. The repertoire was sequenced with immunoSEQ multiplex PCR; TCRdb's copy has only in-frame clones and lacks some. The sample table includes 9,500 to 10,000 clones. Median age approximately 11 years (about 2.3-22.9); median disease duration approximately seven years (0.2-19.1). On this clone itself: Antigen: not known.

The material sequenced was Treg cells from blood. The subset denotes: remaining (HLA-DR-negative) circulating blood Treg cells. The rearrangement uses TRBV4-1 and TRBJ1-1. The TCR originated in a donor younger than 35 with juvenile idiopathic arthritis. CDR3 in amino acids: CASSQATLLRGAQQNTEAFF.